This T cell receptor (beta chain) originates from a study of blood T cell repertoires in COVID-19. Looked up from germline, CDR1 is SGHRS and CDR2 is YFSETQ. V was clipped by 3 bases and J by 5 bases, with 14 bases between them. The CDR3 contains 14 residues. The repertoire was sequenced with immunoSEQ multiplex PCR; TCRdb's copy has only in-frame clones and lacks some. The repertoire has about 75,000 clones, about 91% of them found once; the top ten carry 5% to 7.5%. The TCR was taken from a woman aged 45-65 years with acute or convalescent COVID-19. The gene calls are TRBV5-1 and TRBJ1-1, with TRBD1 as a possible D gene (6 bases). The source material was peripheral blood. CDR3 residues: CASSWAGGLTEAFF. CDR3 bases: TGCGCCAGCAGCTGGGCGGGGGGGCTGACTGAAGCTTTCTTT.